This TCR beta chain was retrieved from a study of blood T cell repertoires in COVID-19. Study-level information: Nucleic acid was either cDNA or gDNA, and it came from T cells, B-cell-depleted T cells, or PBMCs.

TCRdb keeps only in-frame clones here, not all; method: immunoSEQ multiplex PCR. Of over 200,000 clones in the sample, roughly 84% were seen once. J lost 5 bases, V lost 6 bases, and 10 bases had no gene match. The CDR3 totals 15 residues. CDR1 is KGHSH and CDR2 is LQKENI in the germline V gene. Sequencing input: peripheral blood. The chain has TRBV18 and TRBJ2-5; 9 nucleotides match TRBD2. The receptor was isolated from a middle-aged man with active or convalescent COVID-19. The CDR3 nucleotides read TGTGCCAGCTCGCGGGAGACTAGCGGTATGGAGACCCAGTACTTC. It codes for CASSRETSGMETQYF.